The rows below give T cell receptor beta chains drawn from one sample of a study of blood T cell repertoires in COVID-19. TCRdb keeps only in-frame clones here, not all; method: immunoSEQ multiplex PCR. In the table there are 400,000 to 550,000 clones, nearly 90% of which are singletons. Sample: PBMCs or T cells enriched from blood (not recorded which). Every receptor here comes from a woman under 30 with acute COVID-19. Each CDR3 is given with its conserved first and last residue. D genes are given only for firm matches. Clone size is stated in some rows and not others, as once, few, many or a class when expanded.

V gene,D gene,clone size,J gene,CDR3 DNA,CDR3 protein
TRBV29-1,TRBD1,.,TRBJ2-4,TGCAGCGCCGGAGAACAGGGGGCTGGCATTCAGTACTTC,CSAGEQGAGIQYF
TRBV27,TRBD2,.,TRBJ2-5,TGTGCCAGCAGTCGGCGGACTAGCGGGTTATGGGAGACCCAGTACTTC,CASSRRTSGLWETQYF
TRBV28,.,.,TRBJ2-7,TGTGCCAGCAGCCCTAAGTACGAGCAGTACTTC,CASSPKYEQYF
TRBV9,TRBD1,.,TRBJ1-4,TGTGCCAGCAGCGTAGGAGAGGACAGGGTACGTGAAAAACTGTTTTTT,CASSVGEDRVREKLFF
TRBV11-2,.,.,TRBJ2-1,TGTGCCAGCAGCCCAAGTAGGGGAACTGCCTACAATGAGCAGTTCTTC,CASSPSRGTAYNEQFF
TRBV19,TRBD1,once,TRBJ1-5,TGTGCCAGTAGTATAGGGGGACAGGGGATTGGCCAATATAGCAATCAGCCCCAGCATTTT,CASSIGGQGIGQYSNQPQHF
TRBV7-9,.,few,TRBJ1-5,TGTGCCAGCAGCTCCACTGACAGCTATCAGCCCCAGCATTTT,CASSSTDSYQPQHF
TRBV4-1,.,.,TRBJ2-7,TGCGCCAGCAGCCAAGATCCAGGGCCCTACGAGCAGTACTTC,CASSQDPGPYEQYF
TRBV7-2,.,few,TRBJ1-6,TGTGCCAGCAGCTTCCGGGATCGGGATTCACCCCTCCACTTT,CASSFRDRDSPLHF
TRBV4-1,.,.,TRBJ1-4,TGCGCCAGCAGCCAAGATGATGCGCCCGGGACTAATGAAAAACTGTTTTTT,CASSQDDAPGTNEKLFF
TRBV11-1,TRBD1,.,TRBJ1-6,TGTGCCAGCACCTTCGGACAGGGCCCTTCACCCCTCCACTTT,CASTFGQGPSPLHF
TRBV4-3,TRBD1,.,TRBJ2-3,TGCGCCAGCAGCCAGGACAGGGGGTTGATCACAGATACGCAGTATTTT,CASSQDRGLITDTQYF
TRBV25-1,TRBD2,few,TRBJ2-2,TGTGCCAGCAGTGAATTGAAAAGCGGGACCACCGGGGAGCTGTTTTTT,CASSELKSGTTGELFF
TRBV6-5,.,.,TRBJ2-1,TGTGCCAGCAGTTACGGAGGGAGCTCCTACAATGAGCAGTTCTTC,CASSYGGSSYNEQFF
TRBV5-6,TRBD1,.,TRBJ1-6,TGTGCCAGCAGCGGAGGGACAGGGGGTCGAGGTTCACCCCTCCACTTT,CASSGGTGGRGSPLHF
TRBV27,TRBD1,.,TRBJ2-7,TGTGCCAGCAGTCCCGGGACAGATGCCCCCTACGAGCAGTACTTC,CASSPGTDAPYEQYF
TRBV7-2,.,.,TRBJ2-1,TGTGCCAGCAGCTTTGGGTCGGGAAGCTCCTACAATGAGCAGTTCTTC,CASSFGSGSSYNEQFF
TRBV28,TRBD1,.,TRBJ1-1,TGTGCCAGCAGGGGACAGGGTGGGACTGAAGCTTTCTTT,CASRGQGGTEAFF
TRBV29-1,.,.,TRBJ1-1,TGCAGCGTTGCTTGGCCTGAAGCTTTCTTT,CSVAWPEAFF
TRBV2,.,.,TRBJ2-7,TGTGCCAGCAGTCCAGACTACGAGCAGTACTTC,CASSPDYEQYF
TRBV5-4,.,.,TRBJ1-5,TGTGCCAGCAGCTTGCGGGGTGGGCCCCAGCATTTT,CASSLRGGPQHF
TRBV19,.,.,TRBJ1-4,TGTGCCACGGGGGGGGGTTTTCGGTTTGGCGAAAAACTGTTTTTT,CATGGGFRFGEKLFF
TRBV19,TRBD2,.,TRBJ2-2,TGTGCCAGTAGTTCGACCGGGACTAGAAACACCGGGGAGCTGTTTTTT,CASSSTGTRNTGELFF
TRBV2,.,.,TRBJ1-4,TGTGCCAGCAGGCGGGTACAGGGAAGTGTTGAAAAACTGTTTTTT,CASRRVQGSVEKLFF
TRBV6-5,.,.,TRBJ1-2,TGTGCCAGCAGTTATCGGCAGGGCCACTATGGCTACACCTTC,CASSYRQGHYGYTF
TRBV12-3/TRBV12-4,.,.,TRBJ2-7,TGTGCCAGCACCAGGACTGACTCCTACGAGCAGTACTTC,CASTRTDSYEQYF
TRBV5-5,.,.,TRBJ1-6,TGTGCCAGCAGCTTTGGAGGAGTCGCCTATAATTCACCCCTCCACTTT,CASSFGGVAYNSPLHF
TRBV3-1/TRBV3-2,.,.,TRBJ2-7,TGTGCCAGCAGCCCACAAGGGGGGGGCGCGATCAACGAGCAGTACTTC,CASSPQGGGAINEQYF
TRBV2,TRBD1,.,TRBJ1-1,TGTGCCAGCAGGCCGACAGGGGGAGGGAACACTGAAGCTTTCTTT,CASRPTGGGNTEAFF
TRBV28,TRBD2,.,TRBJ2-1,TGTGCCAGCAGTTTACTAGCGGGAGTGGGCGAGCAGTTCTTC,CASSLLAGVGEQFF
TRBV7-9,TRBD1,.,TRBJ2-3,TGTGCCAGCAGCTACCCAGGGGGACCTAGCACAGATACGCAGTATTTT,CASSYPGGPSTDTQYF
TRBV11-2,TRBD1,.,TRBJ2-7,TGTGCCAGCAGCGACTGGACCGGGACAGACGTCTCCTACGAGCAGTACTTC,CASSDWTGTDVSYEQYF
TRBV5-4,TRBD1,.,TRBJ1-1,TGTGCCAGCAGTTCCGGGACAGGGGTTCCCCACACTGAAGCTTTCTTT,CASSSGTGVPHTEAFF
TRBV9,TRBD2,.,TRBJ2-3,TGTGCCAGCAGCGTCGGGAGCGGGGAAGGAGATACGCAGTATTTT,CASSVGSGEGDTQYF
TRBV28,.,few,TRBJ2-7,TGTGCCAGCAGTTTAGGTCAGGTCGAGCAGTACTTC,CASSLGQVEQYF
TRBV2,TRBD2,.,TRBJ2-7,TGTGCCAGCAGTCGACACGGCACGAGCTTGGCGGGGGCCTACGAGCAGTACTTC,CASSRHGTSLAGAYEQYF
TRBV3-1/TRBV3-2,.,.,TRBJ1-3,TGTGCCAGCAGCCAAGATGAGAGACTCTCTGGAAACACCATATATTTT,CASSQDERLSGNTIYF
TRBV7-7,.,.,TRBJ2-2,TGTGCTAGCAGCTTTTCGGACAGTCACACCGGGGAGCTGTTTTTT,CASSFSDSHTGELFF
TRBV25-1,.,.,TRBJ1-2,TGTGCCAGCACCTCACCAAGGGAAGGAGGGAATGGCTACACCTTC,CASTSPREGGNGYTF
TRBV9,.,once,TRBJ2-7,TGTGCCAGCAGCGTAGGGGGCAACCAGGACTACGAGCAGTACTTC,CASSVGGNQDYEQYF
TRBV10-3,TRBD1,.,TRBJ2-2,TGTGCCATCAGTGTGGCAGGGGGTGGTCGGGCCGGGGAGCTGTTTTTT,CAISVAGGGRAGELFF
TRBV7-2,TRBD1,.,TRBJ1-6,TGTGCCAGCAGCTTAGTTCAAGGGGGCAATTCACCCCTCCACTTT,CASSLVQGGNSPLHF
TRBV28,TRBD1,.,TRBJ2-7,TGTGCCAGCAGTTTCGGGACAGCTACCTACGAGCAGTACTTC,CASSFGTATYEQYF
TRBV5-5,.,.,TRBJ1-5,TGTGCCAGCAGCCCATCAGTGTATAGCAATCAGCCCCAGCATTTT,CASSPSVYSNQPQHF